The next 9 T cell receptor beta chains were all read from a single sample in a study of blood T cell repertoires in COVID-19. TCRdb's table, derived via immunoSEQ multiplex PCR, lists solely in-frame clones and lacks some. The sample lists hundreds of thousands of clones, 86% seen once, with approximately 5% in the top ten. Sample: peripheral blood. These receptors were collected from a woman of 80 years or more with COVID-19, enrolled during active disease.

The V and J genes are TRBV25-1 and TRBJ1-6, with D possibly matching TRBD1 (6 bases). This CDR3 is 13 amino acids long. V dropped 4 bases and J dropped 9 bases, with 10 bases sitting between them. Germline CDR1 MGHDK, CDR2 SYGVNS. CDR3 in amino acids: CASSGGQGSPLHF. DNA for the CDR3: TGTGCCAGCAGTGGGGGGCAGGGTTCACCCCTCCACTTT.

The chain combines TRBV19 with TRBJ1-2; perhaps TRBD1 as D (6 bases). In germline, CDR1 is LNHDA, CDR2 SQIVND (reference sequence). Between the trimmed V and J ends, which lost 5 bases and 4 bases, there was a span of 17 bases. This CDR3 comprises 15 residues. CDR3 sequence (DNA): TGTGCCAGTAGTGTTGGGACACTTCGAGTCTATGGCTACACCTTC. It codes for CASSVGTLRVYGYTF.

The CDR3 DNA follows: TGTGCCAGCAGCAAGACGACTGCTTATGGCTACACCTTC. This gives the protein CASSKTTAYGYTF. The chain has TRBV7-9 and TRBJ1-2; D uncertain. Germline-derived CDR1 and CDR2 are SEHNR and FQNEAQ (reference sequence). This CDR3 is 13 amino acids long. The ends were cut back, 5 bases at V and 5 bases at J, with 12 bases in the middle. Full variable domain (remainder filled in from reference TRBV7-9 and TRBJ1-2): DTGVSQNPRHKITKRGQNVTFRCDPISEHNRLYWYRQTLGQGPEFLTYFQNEAQLEKSRLLSDRFSAERPKGSFSTLEIQRTEQGDSAMYLCASSKTTAYGYTFGSGTRLTVV.

J is TRBJ1-3 and V is TRBV7-2, with 7 bases lining up with TRBD1. The germline CDR1 and CDR2 sequences are SGHTA and FQGNSA. V was pared by 5 bases and J by 3 bases, with 7 bases of the junction left unmatched. This CDR3 has 15 residues. The CDR3 DNA reads as TGTGCCAGCAGCCTAGAGGGGACAGTTGGAAACACCATATATTTT. Its protein product is CASSLEGTVGNTIYF.

This sequence joins TRBV3-1 (or the pseudogene TRBV3-2) and TRBJ1-6; possibly TRBD1 for D (6 bases). The CDR3 has 15 amino acids. The germline gives CDR1 LGHDT, CDR2 YNNKEL (reference sequence). Trimming left V 1 base short and J 3 bases short, with 7 bases between. As DNA, the CDR3 is TGTGCCAGCAGCCAAGGACAGGTCTATAATTCACCCCTCCACTTT. This codes for CASSQGQVYNSPLHF.

The gene calls are TRBV5-6 and TRBJ2-6; tentatively, D is TRBD2 (5 bases). Trimming took 6 bases from V and 3 from J, leaving 16 bases between them. Germline V gives CDR1 SGHDT, CDR2 YYEEEE. The CDR3 is 16 amino acids. The CDR3 DNA reads TGTGCCAGCACCGGAGGCCTGGCTGATGGGGCCAACGTCCTGACTTTC. Protein sequence: CASTGGLADGANVLTF.

The chain links TRBV24-1 to TRBJ2-7; TRBD2 matches at 7 bases. This CDR3 region has 14 residues. Germline lookup yields CDR1 KGHDR and CDR2 SFDVKD. J gave up 3 bases and V 7 bases, and 8 bases lay outside the gene matches. The DNA for the CDR3 is TGTGCCACCAGCCTTAGGACGGGGGGCTACGAGCAGTACTTC. It codes for CATSLRTGGYEQYF.

The gene calls are TRBV19 and TRBJ2-3; TRBD2 is a possible D gene (5 bases). Germline loops: CDR1 LNHDA, CDR2 SQIVND (reference sequence). The CDR3 sequence is 16 residues long. V was clipped by 9 bases and J by 2 bases, with 21 bases between them. The CDR3 sequence: CASPPAGDPHTDTQYF. In nucleotides, the CDR3 is TGTGCCAGCCCGCCAGCCGGGGATCCCCACACAGATACGCAGTATTTT.

The chain has TRBV3-1 (or the pseudogene TRBV3-2) and TRBJ2-5; 7 positions match TRBD1. J lost 2 bases, V lost 1 base, and 4 bases had no gene match. Per the germline V gene, CDR1 is LGHDT and CDR2 is YNNKEL (reference sequence). CDR3 length equals 15 residues. CDR3 loop: CASSQAPTGQETQYF. The CDR3 coding sequence is TGTGCCAGCAGCCAAGCCCCGACAGGGCAAGAGACCCAGTACTTC.